This note documents a single T cell receptor beta chain sequence. This clonotype was observed many times. The antigen it binds to is not known. No base-level quality is on record; no much larger clone is a single base apart. CDR1 is given as SGHTA and CDR2 as FQGNSA, both from the germline V gene. Between the V and J ends, shortened by 4 bases and 2 bases respectively, the junction contains 8 bases. The CDR3 goes from the cysteine to the phenylalanine over 13 residues. Solely the CDR3 DNA is kept, with 39 bases framed from the first base. These reads were obtained on an Illumina HiSeq 1500. In-frame beta chains were kept once TCRdb had trimmed the public reads at Q25 with fastp and called clones with MiXCR. CDR3 protein duplicates are merged, each entry listing the most common genes and DNA. The sample includes around 430,000 distinct CDR3 sequences, with approximately 40% observed a single time. The biggest ten clones account for roughly two fifths of the sample.

These data come from a study of T cell repertoires in cytomegalovirus infection (dated by TCRdb to between 2018 and 2021). Study-level background: Alongside well-studied HLA-B-restricted epitopes, the peptide stimulations were aimed at recently identified HLA-C-restricted CMV epitopes, whose presentation resists viral immunomodulation. Donor HLA type was relevant to the analysis, as public TCR beta signatures indicated carriage of CMV infection together with the matching HLA type.

Broader findings and caveats from the paper: Carriers of CMV infection plus the relevant HLA type were discriminated by the cumulative frequency of public TCR beta family members in the study cohort and in an independent roughly 370-donor cohort. In the ex vivo response, HLA-C-restricted CMV-specific TCR beta clonotypes were dominant, and in two of eight donors the single most frequent clonotype came from this HLA-C-restricted group.

Read against the paper, the sample's treatment or condition label means: in vitro stimulation with specific CMV peptide epitopes to enrich CMV-specific T cells. The sequences come from cultured PBMCs, collected from culture after CMV antigen stimulation. The source is a human donor in good health (CMV status not recorded). Some clones in this sample may be carry-over from other donors' samples. The V and J segments used are TRBV7-2 and TRBJ2-5, with no confident D gene call. The CDR3 loop reads CASSWSIQETQYF. The bases are TGTGCCAGCAGCTGGTCAATTCAAGAGACCCAGTACTTC.